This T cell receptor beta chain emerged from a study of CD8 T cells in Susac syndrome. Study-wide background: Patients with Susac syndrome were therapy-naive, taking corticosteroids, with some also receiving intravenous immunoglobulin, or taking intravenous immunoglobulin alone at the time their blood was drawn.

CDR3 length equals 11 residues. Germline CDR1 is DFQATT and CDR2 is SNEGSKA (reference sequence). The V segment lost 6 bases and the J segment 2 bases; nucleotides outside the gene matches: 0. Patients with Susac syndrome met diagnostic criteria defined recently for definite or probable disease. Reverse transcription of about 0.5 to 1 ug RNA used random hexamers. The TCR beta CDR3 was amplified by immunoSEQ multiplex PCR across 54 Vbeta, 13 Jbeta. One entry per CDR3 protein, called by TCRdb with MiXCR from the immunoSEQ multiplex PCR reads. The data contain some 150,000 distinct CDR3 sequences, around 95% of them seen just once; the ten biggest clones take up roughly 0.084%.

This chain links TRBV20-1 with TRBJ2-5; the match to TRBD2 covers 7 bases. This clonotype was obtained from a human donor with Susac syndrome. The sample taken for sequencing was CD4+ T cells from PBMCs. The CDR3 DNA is TGCAGTGCGGGGGGGCAAGAGACCCAGTACTTC. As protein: CSAGGQETQYF.